The rows below give T cell receptor beta chains drawn from one sample of a study of cytomegalovirus exposure and HLA in healthy donors. Some clones are missing from TCRdb's copy, which holds only in-frame ones; the method was immunoSEQ multiplex PCR. In the table there are tens of thousands of clones, roughly 84% of which are singletons. Source material: PBMCs. All receptors derive from a woman under 30 in good health and CMV-seropositive. Both conserved end residues are part of each CDR3. The order of the fields is CDR3 protein, CDR3 DNA, CDR3 length, D gene, J gene, clone size, V gene. D genes are given only for firm matches. Expanded clones are given a class, and other clones once, few, many or no size at all.

CDR3 protein: CASSLALRTGATGELFF; CDR3 DNA: TGTGCCAGCAGCTTAGCACTCAGGACAGGGGCCACCGGGGAGCTGTTTTTT; CDR3 length: 17; D gene: TRBD1; J gene: TRBJ2-2; clone size: NA; V gene: TRBV7-2
CDR3 protein: CASSGGGHSNQPQHF; CDR3 DNA: TGTGCCAGCAGTGGGGGGGGTCATAGCAATCAGCCCCAGCATTTT; CDR3 length: 15; D gene: NA; J gene: TRBJ1-5; clone size: NA; V gene: TRBV27
CDR3 protein: CASSQVWGGGGATDTQYF; CDR3 DNA: TGTGCCAGCAGCCAAGTATGGGGAGGCGGGGGGGCTACAGATACGCAGTATTTT; CDR3 length: 18; D gene: TRBD2; J gene: TRBJ2-3; clone size: NA; V gene: TRBV4-2
CDR3 protein: CASSGTRGSGGNNEQFF; CDR3 DNA: TGCGCCAGCAGCGGGACCCGAGGTAGCGGGGGAAACAATGAGCAGTTCTTC; CDR3 length: 17; D gene: TRBD2; J gene: TRBJ2-1; clone size: once; V gene: TRBV5-1
CDR3 protein: CASSLFDPRAGNTIYF; CDR3 DNA: TGTGCCAGCAGCTTATTCGACCCGAGGGCTGGAAACACCATATATTTT; CDR3 length: 16; D gene: NA; J gene: TRBJ1-3; clone size: once; V gene: TRBV7-6
CDR3 protein: CASSTQDNTEAFF; CDR3 DNA: TGTGCCAGCAGCACCCAGGATAACACTGAAGCTTTCTTT; CDR3 length: 13; D gene: NA; J gene: TRBJ1-1; clone size: NA; V gene: TRBV9
CDR3 protein: CASSPSGGISYEQYF; CDR3 DNA: TGTGCCAGCTCACCAAGCGGGGGGATCTCCTACGAGCAGTACTTC; CDR3 length: 15; D gene: TRBD2; J gene: TRBJ2-7; clone size: NA; V gene: TRBV18
CDR3 protein: CASSIGQGAGDTQYF; CDR3 DNA: TGTGCCAGTAGTATCGGACAGGGGGCAGGAGATACGCAGTATTTT; CDR3 length: 15; D gene: TRBD1; J gene: TRBJ2-3; clone size: NA; V gene: TRBV19
CDR3 protein: CASSEVGSGRETQYF; CDR3 DNA: TGTGCCAGCAGTGAAGTAGGTAGCGGTCGAGAGACCCAGTACTTC; CDR3 length: 15; D gene: NA; J gene: TRBJ2-5; clone size: NA; V gene: TRBV6-1
CDR3 protein: CAWVKSDRVNTGELFF; CDR3 DNA: TGTGCCTGGGTTAAGAGTGACAGGGTAAACACCGGGGAGCTGTTTTTT; CDR3 length: 16; D gene: TRBD1; J gene: TRBJ2-2; clone size: NA; V gene: TRBV30
CDR3 protein: CASSFDRAGETQYF; CDR3 DNA: TGTGCCAGCAGCTTTGACAGGGCTGGAGAGACCCAGTACTTC; CDR3 length: 14; D gene: TRBD1; J gene: TRBJ2-5; clone size: NA; V gene: TRBV7-2
CDR3 protein: CASSGLGDRESPLAKNIQYF; CDR3 DNA: TGTGCCAGCAGTGGTTTGGGGGACAGGGAGAGTCCACTAGCCAAAAACATTCAGTACTTC; CDR3 length: 20; D gene: TRBD1; J gene: TRBJ2-4; clone size: NA; V gene: TRBV6-1
CDR3 protein: CASTLGIRETQYF; CDR3 DNA: TGTGCCAGCACGCTCGGTATTCGGGAGACCCAGTACTTC; CDR3 length: 13; D gene: NA; J gene: TRBJ2-5; clone size: NA; V gene: TRBV2
CDR3 protein: CASSLFLYSGNYGYTF; CDR3 DNA: TGTGCCAGCAGTTTATTTTTATACTCGGGGAACTATGGCTACACCTTC; CDR3 length: 16; D gene: NA; J gene: TRBJ1-2; clone size: NA; V gene: TRBV28
CDR3 protein: CASSRGGLDPNEQFF; CDR3 DNA: TGTGCCAGCAGCAGAGGGGGACTAGATCCCAATGAGCAGTTCTTC; CDR3 length: 15; D gene: TRBD2; J gene: TRBJ2-1; clone size: NA; V gene: TRBV11-2
CDR3 protein: CASSLGGGRQPQHF; CDR3 DNA: TGTGCCAGCAGCTTAGGGGGGGGCAGGCAGCCCCAGCATTTT; CDR3 length: 14; D gene: NA; J gene: TRBJ1-5; clone size: NA; V gene: TRBV11-2
CDR3 protein: CASSYSVQEQYF; CDR3 DNA: TGTGCCAGCAGTTACTCGGTACAGGAGCAGTACTTC; CDR3 length: 12; D gene: NA; J gene: TRBJ2-7; clone size: NA; V gene: TRBV6-6
CDR3 protein: CASSYGQVYNEQFF; CDR3 DNA: TGTGCCAGCAGTTACGGGCAGGTCTACAATGAGCAGTTCTTC; CDR3 length: 14; D gene: NA; J gene: TRBJ2-1; clone size: NA; V gene: TRBV6-5
CDR3 protein: CAFSGLVDTQYF; CDR3 DNA: TGTGCCTTTTCAGGACTAGTGGATACGCAGTATTTT; CDR3 length: 12; D gene: TRBD2; J gene: TRBJ2-3; clone size: once; V gene: TRBV30
CDR3 protein: CASSLRAASEETQYF; CDR3 DNA: TGTGCCAGCAGCTTGAGGGCTGCATCGGAAGAGACCCAGTACTTC; CDR3 length: 15; D gene: NA; J gene: TRBJ2-5; clone size: NA; V gene: TRBV7-2
CDR3 protein: CASIIGVWGNTIYF; CDR3 DNA: TGTGCCAGCATTATAGGGGTTTGGGGAAACACCATATATTTT; CDR3 length: 14; D gene: NA; J gene: TRBJ1-3; clone size: NA; V gene: TRBV6-4
CDR3 protein: CASSSGGTHEQYF; CDR3 DNA: TGTGCCAGCAGTTCGGGGGGGACCCACGAGCAGTACTTC; CDR3 length: 13; D gene: TRBD2; J gene: TRBJ2-7; clone size: once; V gene: TRBV2
CDR3 protein: CASRYTGEGTGELFF; CDR3 DNA: TGTGCCAGCAGATATACAGGGGAAGGCACCGGGGAGCTGTTTTTT; CDR3 length: 15; D gene: TRBD1; J gene: TRBJ2-2; clone size: NA; V gene: TRBV7-2
CDR3 protein: CASSPDRRETQYF; CDR3 DNA: TGTGCCAGCTCGCCCGACAGACGGGAGACCCAGTACTTC; CDR3 length: 13; D gene: NA; J gene: TRBJ2-5; clone size: NA; V gene: TRBV18
CDR3 protein: CASSRARQGAVGYTF; CDR3 DNA: TGTGCCAGCAGCCGAGCAAGACAGGGGGCGGTAGGCTACACCTTC; CDR3 length: 15; D gene: TRBD1; J gene: TRBJ1-2; clone size: NA; V gene: TRBV7-2
CDR3 protein: CASSLADSPLHF; CDR3 DNA: TGCGCCAGCAGCTTGGCTGATTCACCCCTCCACTTT; CDR3 length: 12; D gene: NA; J gene: TRBJ1-6; clone size: NA; V gene: TRBV5-1
CDR3 protein: CASGTGGPYEQYF; CDR3 DNA: TGTGCCAGCGGGACAGGGGGGCCCTACGAGCAGTACTTC; CDR3 length: 13; D gene: TRBD1; J gene: TRBJ2-7; clone size: NA; V gene: TRBV6-1
CDR3 protein: CAISESATGNYGYTF; CDR3 DNA: TGTGCCATCAGTGAGTCTGCCACAGGGAACTATGGCTACACCTTC; CDR3 length: 15; D gene: NA; J gene: TRBJ1-2; clone size: NA; V gene: TRBV10-3
CDR3 protein: CASSIEIGFYQPQHF; CDR3 DNA: TGTGCCAGTAGTATAGAGATCGGGTTCTATCAGCCCCAGCATTTT; CDR3 length: 15; D gene: NA; J gene: TRBJ1-5; clone size: NA; V gene: TRBV19
CDR3 protein: CASSGPLGTAGEKLFF; CDR3 DNA: TGTGCCAGCAGTGGCCCGTTGGGCACGGCGGGCGAAAAACTGTTTTTT; CDR3 length: 16; D gene: NA; J gene: TRBJ1-4; clone size: NA; V gene: TRBV6-1
CDR3 protein: CASSQERVAGGVTQYF; CDR3 DNA: TGCGCCAGCAGCCAAGAGAGGGTAGCGGGGGGTGTTACGCAGTATTTT; CDR3 length: 16; D gene: TRBD2; J gene: TRBJ2-3; clone size: NA; V gene: TRBV4-1
CDR3 protein: CASSTGLAGDYKTQYF; CDR3 DNA: TGCGCCAGCAGCACAGGACTAGCGGGGGATTACAAGACCCAGTACTTC; CDR3 length: 16; D gene: TRBD2; J gene: TRBJ2-5; clone size: once; V gene: TRBV5-1
CDR3 protein: CASSYQRQNSPLHF; CDR3 DNA: TGTGCCAGCAGCTACCAACGACAGAATTCACCCCTCCACTTT; CDR3 length: 14; D gene: NA; J gene: TRBJ1-6; clone size: few; V gene: TRBV11-2
CDR3 protein: CASSQDRRAGYPYEQYF; CDR3 DNA: TGTGCCAGCAGCCAAGATCGGCGAGCGGGGTACCCCTACGAGCAGTACTTC; CDR3 length: 17; D gene: TRBD2; J gene: TRBJ2-7; clone size: NA; V gene: TRBV4-2
CDR3 protein: CASRLKDHFETQYF; CDR3 DNA: TGTGCCAGTAGGCTGAAAGATCACTTCGAGACCCAGTACTTC; CDR3 length: 14; D gene: NA; J gene: TRBJ2-5; clone size: NA; V gene: TRBV19
CDR3 protein: CASSRQGASNQPQHF; CDR3 DNA: TGTGCCAGCAGCCGACAGGGGGCCTCCAATCAGCCCCAGCATTTT; CDR3 length: 15; D gene: TRBD1; J gene: TRBJ1-5; clone size: NA; V gene: TRBV7-9
CDR3 protein: CASSPVTGPSTDTQYF; CDR3 DNA: TGTGCCAGCTCACCGGTGACAGGGCCTAGCACAGATACGCAGTATTTT; CDR3 length: 16; D gene: TRBD1; J gene: TRBJ2-3; clone size: NA; V gene: TRBV18
CDR3 protein: CASSGPGTGGYEQYF; CDR3 DNA: TGCGCCAGCAGTGGACCCGGGACAGGGGGCTACGAGCAGTACTTC; CDR3 length: 15; D gene: TRBD1; J gene: TRBJ2-7; clone size: NA; V gene: TRBV10-1
CDR3 protein: CASSAESHPLYGYTF; CDR3 DNA: TGTGCCAGCAGCGCCGAAAGCCATCCCCTCTATGGCTACACCTTC; CDR3 length: 15; D gene: NA; J gene: TRBJ1-2; clone size: NA; V gene: TRBV9
CDR3 protein: CSVAGQLSGNTIYF; CDR3 DNA: TGCAGCGTCGCGGGACAGCTCTCTGGAAACACCATATATTTT; CDR3 length: 14; D gene: TRBD1; J gene: TRBJ1-3; clone size: NA; V gene: TRBV29-1
CDR3 protein: CASSLSGEGQPQHF; CDR3 DNA: TGTGCCAGCAGCTTATCCGGGGAGGGCCAGCCCCAGCATTTT; CDR3 length: 14; D gene: NA; J gene: TRBJ1-5; clone size: NA; V gene: TRBV7-9
CDR3 protein: CASSLAPTGTGNTIYF; CDR3 DNA: TGTGCCAGCAGCTTAGCCCCGACAGGGACTGGAAACACCATATATTTT; CDR3 length: 16; D gene: TRBD1; J gene: TRBJ1-3; clone size: NA; V gene: TRBV7-2
CDR3 protein: CASSLGGKDTGELFF; CDR3 DNA: TGTGCCAGCAGTCTAGGGGGCAAGGACACCGGGGAGCTGTTTTTT; CDR3 length: 15; D gene: TRBD1; J gene: TRBJ2-2; clone size: NA; V gene: TRBV6-5
CDR3 protein: CASSVDRFANF; CDR3 DNA: TGTGCCAGCAGTGTCGACAGGTTTGCGAACTTC; CDR3 length: 11; D gene: NA; J gene: TRBJ2-4; clone size: few; V gene: TRBV2